The entry below gives a single T cell receptor beta chain sequence along with its context. Its target is not known. Looked up from germline, CDR1 is SGDLS and CDR2 is YYNGEE. The CDR3 contains 15 residues. Researchers put TCRalpha and TCRbeta cDNA through two nested PCRs lasting around 15 and 10 cycles. TCRdb re-called the 5' RACE reads; every CDR3 protein appears as one record, without DNA. The sample features about 110,000 distinct CDR3 sequences, with 9.5% to 15% in its top ten. This record comes from a study of monozygotic twins with inflammatory bowel disease. Whole-study findings and limits: IBD patients carried less diverse TCRbeta repertoires (inverse Simpson) than healthy co-twins.

This sequence joins TRBV9 and TRBJ2-7; the TCRdb call, TRBD1, lacks DNA for checking. This sequence was found in a human donor with ulcerative colitis or Crohn's disease, or a healthy co-twin of an affected twin (not recorded which). The source material was blood. CDR3: CASSLEEGAPYEQYF.